The next 17 T cell receptor beta chains were all read from a single sample in a study of blood T cell repertoires in COVID-19. Here immunoSEQ multiplex PCR was the method, and the copy in TCRdb shows in-frame clones only, minus some. The sample has hundreds of thousands of clones; over 85% are singletons. The sequencing sample was made of peripheral blood. These receptors originate from a man younger than 35 with COVID-19, enrolled during active disease.

The chain links TRBV7-9 to TRBJ2-7; D may be TRBD2 (5 bases). This CDR3 is built from 14 residues. The germline V gene has CDR1 SEHNR and CDR2 FQNEAQ (reference sequence). V lost 5 bases to trimming and J lost 5 bases, with 16 bases between them. The CDR3 nucleotides are TGTGCCAGCAGCCAGCTAGGGAGCCCTCACGAGCAGTACTTC. Its translation is CASSQLGSPHEQYF. The full variable domain, in which reference TRBV7-9 and TRBJ2-7 provide the parts outside the CDR3, is DTGVSQNPRHKITKRGQNVTFRCDPISEHNRLYWYRQTLGQGPEFLTYFQNEAQLEKSRLLSDRFSAERPKGSFSTLEIQRTEQGDSAMYLCASSQLGSPHEQYFGPGTRLTVT.

The chain has TRBV2 and TRBJ2-3; 7 bases match TRBD1. CDR3 length: 14 residues. Looked up from germline, CDR1 is SNHLY and CDR2 is FYNNEI. V lost 7 bases to trimming and J lost 5 bases; unmatched junction nucleotides: 9. CDR3 bases: TGTGCCAGCACAGGGGGATCAGGAGTAGATACGCAGTATTTT. It codes for CASTGGSGVDTQYF.

The chain links TRBV12-5 to TRBJ2-2, with D uncertain. This CDR3 contains 13 residues. Germline V gives CDR1 LGHNT, CDR2 FRNRAP. The V end lost 3 bases, the J end lost 2 bases, and 4 bases lay between the germline ends. CDR3 in amino acids: CASGFFNTGELFF. For the CDR3, the DNA is TGTGCTAGTGGTTTCTTTAACACCGGGGAGCTGTTTTTT.

The V and J genes are TRBV20-1 and TRBJ1-1; D is perhaps TRBD1 (6 bases). CDR3 size: 13 residues. V was shortened by 3 bases and J by 0 bases, with 8 bases between the two germline ends. Per the germline V gene, CDR1 is DFQATT and CDR2 is SNEGSKA (reference sequence). This CDR3 reads CSASWTVNTEAFF. Written as DNA, the CDR3 is TGCAGTGCTAGTTGGACAGTGAACACTGAAGCTTTCTTT.

The chain has TRBV9 and TRBJ1-4; D remains unclear. The V and J ends lost 2 bases and 4 bases respectively, with 15 bases between them. CDR1 is SGDLS and CDR2 is YYNGEE in the germline V gene. The length of the CDR3 is 16 residues. CDR3 bases: TGTGCCAGCAGCGTTGGGATTCGGGGAGGTAATGAAAAACTGTTTTTT. This translates into CASSVGIRGGNEKLFF.

This clone appeared a single time. This chain joins TRBV5-1 and TRBJ2-5; TRBD2 agrees at 7 bases. V lost 0 bases and J lost 5; bases outside the gene matches: 7. Germline V gives CDR1 SGHRS, CDR2 YFSETQ. CDR3 length equals 15 residues. The CDR3, as DNA: TGCGCCAGCAGCTTGGAAGCGGGGAGATGGGAGACCCAGTACTTC. Translating gives CASSLEAGRWETQYF.

The chain uses TRBV5-4 and TRBJ2-7, with 7 bases identical to TRBD1. Per the germline V gene, CDR1 is SGHNT and CDR2 is YYREEE (reference sequence). V trimming: 0 bases; J trimming: 3 bases; junction bases outside the gene matches: 3. This CDR3 contains 14 residues. CDR3 sequence: CASSLDGTDYEQYF. In DNA, the CDR3 is TGTGCCAGCAGCTTGGACGGGACAGACTACGAGCAGTACTTC. Full variable domain (rest looked up from reference TRBV5-4 and TRBJ2-7): ETGVTQSPTHLIKTRGQQVTLRCSSQSGHNTVSWYQQALGQGPQFIFQYYREEENGRGNFPPRFSGLQFPNYSSELNVNALELDDSALYLCASSLDGTDYEQYFGPGTRLTVT.

The rearrangement uses TRBV5-6 and TRBJ2-1, with TRBD1 matching 8 bases. CDR1 is SGHDT, CDR2 YYEEEE, per germline. The CDR3 is made up of 15 amino acids. With 1 base clipped from V and 3 bases from J, the junction kept 3 bases outside the gene matches. CDR3 sequence (DNA): TGTGCCAGCAGCTTGTTGGACAGGGACTACAATGAGCAGTTCTTC. Amino acids: CASSLLDRDYNEQFF.

The gene calls are TRBV5-5 and TRBJ2-5; 9 nucleotides agree with TRBD1. Per germline, CDR1 SGHKS and CDR2 YYEKEE (reference sequence). The CDR3 sequence is 18 residues long. After removal of 0 bases from V and 4 bases from J, the junction contained 13 bases not matched to a gene. The CDR3 bases are TGTGCCAGCAGCTTGGGGCCCCCTGGACAGGGGAGAGGAGAGACCCAGTACTTC. It yields the protein CASSLGPPGQGRGETQYF. The full variable domain, its missing parts supplied by reference TRBV5-5 and TRBJ2-5, is DAGVTQSPTHLIKTRGQQVTLRCSPISGHKSVSWYQQVLGQGPQFIFQYYEKEERGRGNFPDRFSARQFPNYSSELNVNALLLGDSALYLCASSLGPPGQGRGETQYFGPGTRLLVL.

This clone was detected only a few times. This chain joins TRBV6-4 and TRBJ2-3; 13 positions agree with TRBD2. The CDR3 runs to 16 residues. Trimming removed 0 bases from V and 4 bases from J; junction bases left unmatched: 1. Germline V gene lookup returns CDR1 MRHNA and CDR2 SNTAGT. DNA for the CDR3: TGTGCCAGCAGTGACTCTACTAGCGGGGGGGCAGATACGCAGTATTTT. This translates into CASSDSTSGGADTQYF.

The chain is built from TRBV19 and TRBJ2-2; weak D call: TRBD1 (6 bases). The V end lost 6 bases, the J end lost 2 bases, and 10 bases lay between the germline ends. The CDR3 totals 14 residues. CDR1 and CDR2 from the germline V gene are LNHDA and SQIVND (reference sequence). Here the CDR3 reads CASSRGGNTGELFF. In DNA form, the CDR3 reads TGTGCCAGTAGCCGAGGGGGAAACACCGGGGAGCTGTTTTTT.

This chain links TRBV5-4 with TRBJ2-2, with 8 bases identical to TRBD1. Germline lookup yields CDR1 SGHNT and CDR2 YYREEE (reference sequence). This CDR3 contains 18 residues. J gave up 1 base and V 1 base, and 9 bases lay outside the gene matches. CDR3 residues: CASSLWTGSVVNTGELFF. CDR3 sequence (DNA): TGTGCCAGCAGCTTGTGGACAGGGTCTGTCGTGAACACCGGGGAGCTGTTTTTT.

The genes are TRBV11-1 and TRBJ2-7; no reliable D call. Germline V gene sequence: CDR1 SGHAT, CDR2 FQDESV (reference sequence). V was clipped by 5 bases and J by 2 bases, with 16 bases between them. CDR3 length: 15 amino acids. Here the CDR3 DNA reads TGTGCCAGCAGCAACGAGAGGTCACCTCCCTACGAGCAGTACTTC. Translation gives CASSNERSPPYEQYF.

The V gene is TRBV5-8, the J gene TRBJ2-3; 13 positions match TRBD2. The CDR3 loop spans 16 amino acids. V was pared by 5 bases and J by 5 bases, with 8 bases of the junction left unmatched. Per germline, CDR1 SGHTS and CDR2 YDEGEE. The CDR3 DNA sequence: TGTGCCAGCAGTGCCGGACTAGCGGGGGTTCTAGATACGCAGTATTTT. It encodes CASSAGLAGVLDTQYF.

This chain joins TRBV5-4 and TRBJ2-1, with a tentative D call TRBD2 (6 bases). V lost 3 bases, J lost 0 bases, and 13 bases lay in between. The germline gives CDR1 SGHNT, CDR2 YYREEE (reference sequence). This CDR3 is built from 16 residues. The CDR3 here is CASSSPGESSYNEQFF. The CDR3 coding sequence is TGTGCCAGCAGCTCCCCGGGGGAGAGCTCCTACAATGAGCAGTTCTTC.

This clone has only a few counts. The genes are TRBV23-1 and TRBJ1-5; D uncertain. TRBV23-1 is filed as an ORF, its function uncertain. Trimming pared 4 bases from V and 4 bases from J, leaving 5 bases between. CDR3 size: 12 residues. The CDR3 nucleotides read TGCGCCAGCAGTCTCATGAATCAGCCCCAGCATTTT. This codes for CASSLMNQPQHF.

The chain employs TRBV6-1 and TRBJ1-2; D remains ambiguous. The CDR3 loop spans 13 amino acids. The germline V gene encodes CDR1 MNHNS and CDR2 SASEGT. Trimming left V 2 bases short and J 5 bases short, with 9 bases between. The CDR3 loop reads CASSEPAGYGYTF. CDR3 sequence (DNA): TGTGCCAGCAGTGAACCCGCAGGATATGGCTACACCTTC.